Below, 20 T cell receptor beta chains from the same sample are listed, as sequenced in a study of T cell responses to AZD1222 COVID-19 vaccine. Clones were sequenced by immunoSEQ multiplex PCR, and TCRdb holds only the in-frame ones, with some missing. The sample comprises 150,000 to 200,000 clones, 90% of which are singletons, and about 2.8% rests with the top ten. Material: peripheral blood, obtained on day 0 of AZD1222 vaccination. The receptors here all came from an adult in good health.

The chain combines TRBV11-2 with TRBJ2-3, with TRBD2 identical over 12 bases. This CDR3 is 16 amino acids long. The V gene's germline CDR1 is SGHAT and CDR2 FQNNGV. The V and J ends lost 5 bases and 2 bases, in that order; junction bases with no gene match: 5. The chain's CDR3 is CASSQRTSGVTDTQYF. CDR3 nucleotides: TGTGCCAGCAGCCAAAGGACTAGCGGGGTCACAGATACGCAGTATTTT.

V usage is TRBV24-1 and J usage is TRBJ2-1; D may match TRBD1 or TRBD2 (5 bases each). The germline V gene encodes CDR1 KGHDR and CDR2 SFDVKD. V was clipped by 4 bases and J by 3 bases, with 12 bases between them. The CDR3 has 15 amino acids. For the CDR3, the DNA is TGTGCCACCAGTGACCCGGGGCGCGACTACAATGAGCAGTTCTTC. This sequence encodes CATSDPGRDYNEQFF.

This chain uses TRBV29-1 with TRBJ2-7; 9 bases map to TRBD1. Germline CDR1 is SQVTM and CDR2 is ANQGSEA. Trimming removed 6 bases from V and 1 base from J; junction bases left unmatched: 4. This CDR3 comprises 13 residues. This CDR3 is CSVEDRGSYEQYF. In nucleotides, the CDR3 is TGCAGCGTGGAGGACAGGGGATCCTACGAGCAGTACTTC.

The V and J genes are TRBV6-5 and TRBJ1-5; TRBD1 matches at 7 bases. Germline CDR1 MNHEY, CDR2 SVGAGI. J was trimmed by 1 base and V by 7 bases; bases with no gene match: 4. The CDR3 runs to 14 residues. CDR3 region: CASTTGQSNQPQHF. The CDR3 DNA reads TGTGCCAGCACTACGGGACAGAGCAATCAGCCCCAGCATTTT.

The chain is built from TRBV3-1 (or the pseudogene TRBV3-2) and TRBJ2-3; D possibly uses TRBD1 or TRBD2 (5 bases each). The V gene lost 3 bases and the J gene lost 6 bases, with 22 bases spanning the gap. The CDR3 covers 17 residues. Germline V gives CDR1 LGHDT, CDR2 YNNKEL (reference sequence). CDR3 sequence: CASSQQRGVGFWDTQYF. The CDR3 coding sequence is TGTGCCAGCAGCCAGCAAAGAGGGGTGGGCTTCTGGGATACGCAGTATTTT.

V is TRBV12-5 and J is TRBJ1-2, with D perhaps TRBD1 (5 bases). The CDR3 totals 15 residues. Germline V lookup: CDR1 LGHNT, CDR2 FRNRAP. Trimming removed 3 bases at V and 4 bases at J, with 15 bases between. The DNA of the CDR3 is TGTGCTAGTGGTTTAACACGGGACGGACCCTATGGCTACACCTTC. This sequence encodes CASGLTRDGPYGYTF.

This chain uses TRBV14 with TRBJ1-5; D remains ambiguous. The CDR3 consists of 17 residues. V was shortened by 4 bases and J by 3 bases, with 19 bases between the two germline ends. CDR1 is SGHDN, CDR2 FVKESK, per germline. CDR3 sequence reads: CASSLRAQEITNQPQHF. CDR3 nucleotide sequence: TGTGCCAGCAGCCTGAGGGCCCAGGAGATTACCAATCAGCCCCAGCATTTT.

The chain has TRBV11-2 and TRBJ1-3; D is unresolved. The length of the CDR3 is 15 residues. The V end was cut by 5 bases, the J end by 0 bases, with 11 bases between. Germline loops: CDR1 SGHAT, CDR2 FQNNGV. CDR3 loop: CASSPYTSSGNTIYF. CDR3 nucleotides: TGTGCCAGCAGCCCCTATACGTCCTCTGGAAACACCATATATTTT. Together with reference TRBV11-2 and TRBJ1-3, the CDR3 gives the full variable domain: EAGVAQSPRYKIIEKRQSVAFWCNPISGHATLYWYQQILGQGPKLLIQFQNNGVVDDSQLPKDRFSAERLKGVDSTLKIQPAKLEDSAVYLCASSPYTSSGNTIYFGEGSWLTVV.

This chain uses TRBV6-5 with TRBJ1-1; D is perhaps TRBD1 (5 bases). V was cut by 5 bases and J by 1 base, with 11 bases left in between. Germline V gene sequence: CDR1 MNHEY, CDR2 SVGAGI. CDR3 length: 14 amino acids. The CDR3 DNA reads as TGTGCCAGCAGTAGGCAGGGCGGGAACACTGAAGCTTTCTTT. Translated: CASSRQGGNTEAFF.

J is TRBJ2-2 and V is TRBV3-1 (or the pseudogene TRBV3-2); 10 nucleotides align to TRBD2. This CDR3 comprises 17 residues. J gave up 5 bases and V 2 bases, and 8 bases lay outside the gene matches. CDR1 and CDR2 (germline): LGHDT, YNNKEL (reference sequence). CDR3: CASSQKRGGLGTGELFF. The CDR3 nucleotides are TGTGCCAGCAGCCAAAAGCGGGGGGGCCTTGGTACCGGGGAGCTGTTTTTT.

DNA for the CDR3: TGTGCCAGCAGCTTAGATAGGAGGAGGGATACGCAGTATTTT. Protein: CASSLDRRRDTQYF. The V and J genes are TRBV11-2 and TRBJ2-3; maybe TRBD2 (5 bases). The V end was cut by 0 bases, the J end by 6 bases, with 10 bases between. Germline V gene data show CDR1 as SGHAT and CDR2 as FQNNGV. The CDR3 loop spans 14 amino acids.

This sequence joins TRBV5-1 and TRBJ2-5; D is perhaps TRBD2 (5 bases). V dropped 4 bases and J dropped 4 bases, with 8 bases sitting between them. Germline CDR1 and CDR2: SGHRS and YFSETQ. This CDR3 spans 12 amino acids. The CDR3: CASSGLGETQYF. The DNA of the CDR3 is TGCGCCAGCAGCGGACTCGGAGAGACCCAGTACTTC.

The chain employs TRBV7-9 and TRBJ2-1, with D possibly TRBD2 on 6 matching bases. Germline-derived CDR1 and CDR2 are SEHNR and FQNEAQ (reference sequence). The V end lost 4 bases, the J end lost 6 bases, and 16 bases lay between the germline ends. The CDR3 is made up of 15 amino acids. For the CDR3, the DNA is TGTGCCAGCAGCTCTAATGGACTACATGGCAATGAGCAGTTCTTC. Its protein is CASSSNGLHGNEQFF. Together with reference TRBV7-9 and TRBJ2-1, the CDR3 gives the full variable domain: DTGVSQNPRHKITKRGQNVTFRCDPISEHNRLYWYRQTLGQGPEFLTYFQNEAQLEKSRLLSDRFSAERPKGSFSTLEIQRTEQGDSAMYLCASSSNGLHGNEQFFGPGTRLTVL.

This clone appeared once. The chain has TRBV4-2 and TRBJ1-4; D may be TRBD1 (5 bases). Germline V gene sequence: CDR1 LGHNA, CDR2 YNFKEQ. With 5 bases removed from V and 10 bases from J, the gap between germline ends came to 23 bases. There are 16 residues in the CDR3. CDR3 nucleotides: TGTGCCAGCAGCGTGCCCCCCGGGGCGGAGATGCGAAAACTGTTTTTT. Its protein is CASSVPPGAEMRKLFF.

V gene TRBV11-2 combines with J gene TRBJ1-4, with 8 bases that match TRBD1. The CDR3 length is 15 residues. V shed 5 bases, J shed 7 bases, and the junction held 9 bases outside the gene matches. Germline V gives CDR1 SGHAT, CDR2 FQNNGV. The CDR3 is CASSPDRGSSEKLFF. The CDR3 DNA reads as TGTGCCAGCAGCCCCGACAGGGGAAGCAGTGAAAAACTGTTTTTT.

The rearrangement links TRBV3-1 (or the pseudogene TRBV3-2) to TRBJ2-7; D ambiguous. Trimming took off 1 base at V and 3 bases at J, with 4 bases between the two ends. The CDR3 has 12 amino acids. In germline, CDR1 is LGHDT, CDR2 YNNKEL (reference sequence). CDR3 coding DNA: TGTGCCAGCAGCCAAGCTGGCTACGAGCAGTACTTC. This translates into CASSQAGYEQYF.

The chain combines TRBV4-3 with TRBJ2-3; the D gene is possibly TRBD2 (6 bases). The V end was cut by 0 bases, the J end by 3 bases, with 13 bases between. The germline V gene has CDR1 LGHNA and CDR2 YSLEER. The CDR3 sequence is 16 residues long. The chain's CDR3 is CASSQDWSLATDTQYF. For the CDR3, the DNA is TGCGCCAGCAGCCAAGATTGGAGTCTAGCGACAGATACGCAGTATTTT.

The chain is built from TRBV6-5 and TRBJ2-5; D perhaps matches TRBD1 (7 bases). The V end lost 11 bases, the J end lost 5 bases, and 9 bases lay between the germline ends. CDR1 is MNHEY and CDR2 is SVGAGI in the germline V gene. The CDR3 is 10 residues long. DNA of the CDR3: TGTGCCCAGGGGGGCGAGACCCAGTACTTC. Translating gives CAQGGETQYF.

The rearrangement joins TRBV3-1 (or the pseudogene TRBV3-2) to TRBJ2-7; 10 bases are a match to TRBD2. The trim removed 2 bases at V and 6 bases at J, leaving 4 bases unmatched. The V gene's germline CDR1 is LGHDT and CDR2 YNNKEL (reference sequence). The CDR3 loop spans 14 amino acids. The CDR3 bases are TGTGCCAGCAGCCAAAGAGCGGGGGGGCTCGAGCAGTACTTC. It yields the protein CASSQRAGGLEQYF.

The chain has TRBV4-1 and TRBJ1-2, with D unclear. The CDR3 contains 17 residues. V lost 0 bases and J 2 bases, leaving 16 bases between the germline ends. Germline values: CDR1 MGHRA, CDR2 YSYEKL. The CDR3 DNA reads TGCGCCAGCAGCCAAGACGGTATCGGGGTATTCAACTATGGCTACACCTTC. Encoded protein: CASSQDGIGVFNYGYTF.